These T cell receptor beta chains were read from a single sample in a study of CD8 T cells in Susac syndrome. TCRdb reanalysed the immunoSEQ multiplex PCR reads using MiXCR and keeps one entry per CDR3 protein. Of about 150,000 distinct CDR3 sequences in the sample, around 95% were seen once. Source material: CD8+ T cells from PBMCs. The receptors derive from a human donor with multiple sclerosis. Each CDR3 is given with its conserved first and last residue. D genes are given only for firm matches. Not all rows give a size; the values are once, few, many and, for expanded clones, a class.

V	size	J	D	CDR3	DNA
TRBV6-5	.	TRBJ1-2	TRBD1	CASTKGGTGTGYTF	TGTGCCAGCACTAAGGGCGGGACAGGGACCGGCTACACCTTC
TRBV29-1	.	TRBJ2-5	TRBD2	CSALGLAGKETQYF	TGCAGCGCCCTCGGACTAGCGGGGAAAGAGACCCAGTACTTC
TRBV15	.	TRBJ2-7	.	CATSLRPLSYEQYF	TGTGCCACCAGCTTAAGACCGCTCTCCTACGAGCAGTACTTC
TRBV5-6	.	TRBJ1-2	TRBD1	CASSTGGHGYTF	TGTGCCAGCAGTACAGGGGGCCATGGCTACACCTTC
TRBV6-2/TRBV6-3	.	TRBJ1-6	.	CASISDRNENSPLHF	TGTGCCAGCATCTCCGACCGAAATGAGAATTCACCCCTCCACTTT
TRBV5-4	.	TRBJ2-1	TRBD2	CASSLGTSDYNEQFF	TGTGCCAGCAGCCTCGGGACTAGCGACTACAATGAGCAGTTCTTC
TRBV7-8	.	TRBJ2-1	.	CASSSGGGYSSYNEQFF	TGTGCCAGCAGCTCGGGTGGGGGCTACAGCTCCTACAATGAGCAGTTCTTC
TRBV27	.	TRBJ2-7	.	CASSLSNSYEQYF	TGTGCCAGCAGTTTATCGAATTCCTACGAGCAGTACTTC
TRBV30	.	TRBJ2-5	.	CAWKRLQETQYF	TGTGCCTGGAAGAGGCTACAAGAGACCCAGTACTTC
TRBV9	once	TRBJ1-2	.	CASGEGFGYTF	TGTGCCAGCGGGGAGGGGTTTGGCTACACCTTC
TRBV20-1	.	TRBJ1-5	.	CSAVTARLSNQPQHF	TGCAGTGCCGTTACTGCCCGGCTTAGCAATCAGCCCCAGCATTTT
TRBV9	.	TRBJ2-3	.	CASSVEGGSDTQYF	TGTGCCAGCAGCGTAGAAGGGGGTTCGGATACGCAGTATTTT
TRBV29-1	.	TRBJ2-1	TRBD2	CSVALAGGVNEQFF	TGCAGCGTAGCACTAGCGGGGGGTGTCAATGAGCAGTTCTTC
TRBV20-1	.	TRBJ1-2	.	CSASPRTNYGYTF	TGCAGTGCTAGCCCGCGAACTAACTATGGCTACACCTTC
TRBV29-1	.	TRBJ2-5	.	CSVEGFPGGVGETQYF	TGCAGCGTTGAAGGGTTCCCCGGCGGGGTTGGAGAGACCCAGTACTTC
TRBV2	once	TRBJ1-5	.	CASSVPGQPQHF	TGTGCCAGCAGCGTCCCGGGTCAGCCCCAGCATTTT
TRBV4-1	.	TRBJ2-7	.	CASSQAGNGYEQYF	TGCGCCAGCAGCCAAGCCGGGAACGGGTACGAGCAGTACTTC
TRBV27	.	TRBJ2-7	TRBD2	CASSVRVKRGTYEQYF	TGTGCCAGCAGTGTCAGGGTCAAGCGGGGGACTTACGAGCAGTACTTC
TRBV9	once	TRBJ2-6	.	CASSAETGTGANVLTF	TGTGCCAGCAGCGCCGAGACAGGAACTGGGGCCAACGTCCTGACTTTC
TRBV6-4	.	TRBJ2-7	.	CASSQGSGYEQYF	TGTGCCAGCAGTCAGGGGAGCGGCTACGAGCAGTACTTC
TRBV20-1	.	TRBJ1-5	.	CSARQWGQPQHF	TGCAGTGCTAGACAGTGGGGTCAGCCCCAGCATTTT
TRBV6-1	.	TRBJ2-3	TRBD2	CASSPAGGLGTDTQYF	TGTGCCAGCAGTCCCGCGGGGGGGCTTGGCACAGATACGCAGTATTTT
TRBV7-8	.	TRBJ2-5	.	CASSLEWGAEETQYF	TGTGCCAGCAGCTTAGAATGGGGGGCGGAAGAGACCCAGTACTTC
TRBV12-3/TRBV12-4	.	TRBJ1-5	TRBD1	CASSQPGQTTQHF	TGTGCCAGCAGTCAGCCGGGACAGACGACCCAGCATTTT
TRBV27	.	TRBJ2-7	.	CASSYRSGYEQYF	TGTGCCAGCAGTTACCGGTCTGGGTACGAGCAGTACTTC
TRBV23-1	.	TRBJ2-2	.	CATRGGQGTGELFF	TGCGCCACCAGGGGGGGGCAAGGCACCGGGGAGCTGTTTTTT
TRBV12-3/TRBV12-4	.	TRBJ2-3	.	CASSFGGDTQYF	TGTGCCAGCAGTTTCGGGGGAGATACGCAGTATTTT
TRBV15	.	TRBJ1-1	.	CATSSRREYTEAFF	TGTGCCACCAGCAGCCGGCGTGAGTACACTGAAGCTTTCTTT
TRBV7-6	.	TRBJ2-7	TRBD1	CASSPEGRGFSGQYF	TGTGCCAGCAGCCCCGAGGGCAGGGGGTTTTCTGGGCAGTACTTC
TRBV27	.	TRBJ1-1	TRBD1	CATKTQGAGTEAFF	TGTGCCACCAAAACCCAGGGGGCTGGCACTGAAGCTTTCTTT
TRBV7-9	.	TRBJ2-1	TRBD1	CASTDRDNEQFF	TGTGCCAGCACCGACAGGGACAATGAGCAGTTCTTC
TRBV24-1	.	TRBJ1-6	TRBD1	CATAEDRGRSPLHF	TGTGCCACCGCAGAAGACAGGGGGCGATCACCCCTCCACTTT
TRBV7-9	once	TRBJ2-5	TRBD1	CASSPWDRGQETQYF	TGTGCCAGCAGCCCTTGGGACAGGGGCCAAGAGACCCAGTACTTC
TRBV12-3/TRBV12-4	.	TRBJ2-7	TRBD1	CASSLDGTARAYEQYF	TGTGCCAGCAGCCTAGATGGGACAGCGAGAGCCTACGAGCAGTACTTC
TRBV10-3	.	TRBJ2-7	TRBD1	CAISESGQGLYEQYF	TGTGCCATCAGTGAGTCGGGACAGGGCCTTTACGAGCAGTACTTC
TRBV6-5	.	TRBJ1-1	.	CASSSETENTEAFF	TGTGCCAGCAGTTCCGAGACAGAGAACACTGAAGCTTTCTTT
TRBV19	.	TRBJ2-1	.	CASSIGGGPYNEQFF	TGTGCCAGTAGTATCGGCGGGGGCCCCTACAATGAGCAGTTCTTC
TRBV13	once	TRBJ1-2	.	CASSLVKTDGYTF	TGTGCCAGCAGCTTAGTCAAGACTGATGGCTACACCTTC
TRBV30	.	TRBJ1-2	.	CAWSADGRGGYTF	TGTGCCTGGAGTGCGGACGGGAGGGGTGGCTACACCTTC
TRBV19	.	TRBJ1-5	TRBD1	CASSLPDRVWNQPQHF	TGTGCCAGTAGTCTCCCGGACAGGGTATGGAATCAGCCCCAGCATTTT
TRBV5-1	once	TRBJ2-2	TRBD2	CASSLNSGLVGFGELFF	TGCGCCAGCAGCTTAAACTCGGGACTAGTCGGGTTCGGGGAGCTGTTTTTT
TRBV20-1	.	TRBJ2-2	TRBD2	CSATGLQYTGELFF	TGCAGTGCTACGGGACTACAATACACCGGGGAGCTGTTTTTT
TRBV19	.	TRBJ2-3	.	CASSPHPPPDTQYF	TGTGCCAGTAGCCCTCACCCGCCGCCAGATACGCAGTATTTT
TRBV12-3/TRBV12-4	.	TRBJ1-2	.	CASGPREDGYTF	TGTGCCAGCGGCCCCCGGGAGGATGGCTACACCTTC
TRBV7-9	.	TRBJ2-1	TRBD2	CASRGLAGGRANEQFF	TGTGCCAGCAGAGGACTAGCGGGGGGCCGTGCCAATGAGCAGTTCTTC
TRBV5-4	.	TRBJ2-7	.	CASSDGRGAYEQYF	TGTGCCAGCAGCGACGGACGCGGGGCCTACGAGCAGTACTTC
TRBV27	.	TRBJ2-7	TRBD1	CASSPGTEAYEQYF	TGTGCCAGCAGTCCCGGGACAGAAGCCTACGAGCAGTACTTC
TRBV29-1	.	TRBJ1-2	.	CSALLDGGGGYTF	TGCAGCGCTTTACTGGACGGTGGGGGAGGCTACACCTTC
TRBV15	.	TRBJ1-1	.	CATSRHRENTEAFF	TGTGCCACCAGCAGGCACCGCGAGAACACTGAAGCTTTCTTT
TRBV2	.	TRBJ1-1	.	CASTNYLGGGEAFF	TGTGCCAGCACTAACTATCTGGGTGGTGGTGAAGCTTTCTTT
TRBV30	.	TRBJ2-7	TRBD1	CAWTDGTAYEQYF	TGTGCCTGGACCGACGGGACAGCCTACGAGCAGTACTTC
TRBV7-2	.	TRBJ2-1	TRBD2	CASSFFGGGAYNEQFF	TGTGCCAGCAGCTTCTTTGGCGGGGGGGCCTACAATGAGCAGTTCTTC
TRBV7-9	.	TRBJ1-1	.	CASSSGPSWTEAFF	TGTGCCAGCAGCTCCGGGCCATCCTGGACTGAAGCTTTCTTT
TRBV12-5	.	TRBJ1-3	.	CASGLEPGSPGNTIYF	TGTGCTAGTGGTTTGGAACCAGGGAGTCCCGGAAACACCATATATTTT